These 7 T cell receptor beta chains share one sample of origin, sequenced in a study of cytomegalovirus exposure and HLA in healthy donors. This PCR relied on a set of 60 Vbeta primers and 13 Jbeta primers. TCRdb keeps only in-frame clones here, not all; method: immunoSEQ multiplex PCR. The data show about 90,000 clones, around 77% seen once. Source material: PBMCs. The receptors come from a woman aged 55-69 years in good health and CMV-seropositive.

The sample holds one count of this clone. V usage is TRBV6-1 and J usage is TRBJ2-1, with D maybe TRBD1 (5 bases). CDR1 is MNHNS, CDR2 SASEGT, per germline. The V and J ends lost 2 bases and 6 bases respectively, with 14 bases between them. The CDR3 runs 15 residues. The CDR3 coding sequence is TGTGCCAGCAGTGAAACTCAGGGTACCGGCAATGAGCAGTTCTTC. It is translated as CASSETQGTGNEQFF.

This clone was counted a single time. At one end, the junction sequence differs from germline, possibly due to a read error. Other DNA variants within this sample encode the same CDR3. This chain uses TRBV2 with TRBJ1-2, with D hard to call. Germline-derived CDR1 and CDR2 are SNHLY and FYNNEI. The CDR3 covers 12 residues. In DNA form, the CDR3 reads TGTGCCAGCAGCGAAGAGCGCTACGGCTACACCTTC. Its protein is CASSEERYGYTF.

The chain links TRBV4-2 to TRBJ2-3; 10 bases map to TRBD2. This CDR3 comprises 18 residues. Germline assignment: CDR1 LGHNA and CDR2 YNFKEQ. The V segment lost 0 bases and the J segment 1 base; nucleotides outside the gene matches: 7. The CDR3 coding sequence is TGTGCCAGCAGCCAAGATCTAGCGGGAGTTGGCCGCACAGATACGCAGTATTTT. Amino acid sequence: CASSQDLAGVGRTDTQYF.

The CDR3 loop is CAWDRGTYEQYF. Here the CDR3 DNA reads TGTGCCTGGGACAGGGGGACCTACGAGCAGTACTTC. The J gene is TRBJ2-5, the V gene TRBV30, with 9 bases lining up with TRBD1. The J call is uncertain, as TRBJ2-7 better fits the DNA end. The CDR3 runs 12 residues. Per germline, CDR1 GTSNPN and CDR2 SVGIG (reference sequence).

This chain uses TRBV11-2 with TRBJ2-7, with unresolved D. This CDR3 is 12 amino acids long. From germline, CDR1 is SGHAT and CDR2 FQNNGV. V lost 5 bases and J lost 0, with 5 bases in between. This CDR3 is CASSPNSYEQYF. The CDR3 DNA is TGTGCCAGCAGCCCTAACTCCTACGAGCAGTACTTC.

The chain combines TRBV5-1 with TRBJ2-5, with a weak D call TRBD2 (6 bases). Looked up from germline, CDR1 is SGHRS and CDR2 is YFSETQ. V dropped 7 bases and J dropped 3 bases, with 16 bases sitting between them. The CDR3 totals 14 residues. The CDR3 is CASALAGRKETQYF. The CDR3 DNA reads TGCGCCAGCGCACTAGCTGGTCGCAAAGAGACCCAGTACTTC.

The chain joins TRBV5-6 to TRBJ2-1; possibly TRBD2 for D (6 bases). The CDR3 runs 13 residues. Deletions cut 5 bases from V and 7 bases from J, with 13 bases between. CDR1 and CDR2 from the germline V gene are SGHDT and YYEEEE. The CDR3 coding sequence is TGTGCCAGCAGTCCCGGACTACCGAATGAGCAGTTCTTC. It encodes CASSPGLPNEQFF.